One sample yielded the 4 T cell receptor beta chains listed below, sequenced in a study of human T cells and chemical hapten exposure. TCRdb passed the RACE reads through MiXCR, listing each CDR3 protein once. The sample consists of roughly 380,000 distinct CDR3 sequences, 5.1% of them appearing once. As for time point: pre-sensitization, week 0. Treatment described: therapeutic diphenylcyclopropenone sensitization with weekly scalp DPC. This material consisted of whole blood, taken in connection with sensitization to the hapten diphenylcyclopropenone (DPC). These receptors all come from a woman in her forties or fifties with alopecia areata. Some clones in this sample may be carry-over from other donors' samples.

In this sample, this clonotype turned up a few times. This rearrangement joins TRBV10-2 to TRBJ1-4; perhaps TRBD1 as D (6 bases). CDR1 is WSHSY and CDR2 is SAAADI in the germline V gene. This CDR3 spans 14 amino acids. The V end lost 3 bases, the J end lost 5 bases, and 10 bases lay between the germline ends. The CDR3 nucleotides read TGCGCCAGCAGTGAAACGGGGGCAAATGAAAAACTGTTTTTT. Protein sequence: CASSETGANEKLFF.

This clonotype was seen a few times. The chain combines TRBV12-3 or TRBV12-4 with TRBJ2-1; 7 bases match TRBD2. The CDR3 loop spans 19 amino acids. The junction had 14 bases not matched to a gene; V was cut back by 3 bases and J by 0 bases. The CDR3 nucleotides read TGTGCCAGCAGTTTGTCGTTGCGGGGACTAACAAGCTCCTACAATGAGCAGTTCTTC. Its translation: CASSLSLRGLTSSYNEQFF.

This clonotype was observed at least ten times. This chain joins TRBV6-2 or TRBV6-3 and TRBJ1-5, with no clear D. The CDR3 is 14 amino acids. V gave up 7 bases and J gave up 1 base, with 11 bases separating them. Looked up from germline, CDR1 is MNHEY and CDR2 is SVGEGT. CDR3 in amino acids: CASKKGRSNQPQHF. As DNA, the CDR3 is TGTGCCAGCAAAAAAGGACGGAGCAATCAGCCCCAGCATTTT.

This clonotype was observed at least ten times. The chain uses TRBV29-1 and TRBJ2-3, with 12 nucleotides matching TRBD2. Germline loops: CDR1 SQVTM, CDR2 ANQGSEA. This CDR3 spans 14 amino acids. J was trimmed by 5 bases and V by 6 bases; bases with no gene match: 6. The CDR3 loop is CSVRLAGELDTQYF. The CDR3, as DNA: TGCAGCGTCAGACTAGCGGGAGAGCTAGATACGCAGTATTTT.